These 10 T cell receptor beta chains came from one sample sequenced in a study of blood T cell repertoires in COVID-19 (dated by TCRdb to the early 2020s). Library method: the immunoSEQ multiplex PCR assay. What TCRdb holds here is the immuneACCESS table cut down to in-frame rearrangements. Part of the clones is not present; checked against another copy, under half of the missing clones reflect an unresolved V gene, and the others are unexplained. This sample comprises about 340,000 clones, about 89% of them detected only once. The ten top clones hold about 6% of the sample. The sample taken for sequencing was peripheral blood. These receptors originate from a woman aged 50 to 65 with COVID-19, enrolled during active disease.

The rearrangement joins TRBV4-2 to TRBJ2-5, with D maybe TRBD2 (5 bases). Looked up from germline, CDR1 is LGHNA and CDR2 is YNFKEQ. This CDR3 has 14 amino acids. Trimming cost V 0 bases and J 4 bases, with 9 bases left between them. The CDR3, as DNA: TGTGCCAGCAGCCAAGATCCAGAGGGAGAGACCCAGTACTTC. Translation gives CASSQDPEGETQYF.

This chain links TRBV10-3 with TRBJ1-4; a weak D match, TRBD1 (6 bases). Trimming pared 6 bases from V and 3 bases from J, leaving 11 bases between. Germline assignment: CDR1 ENHRY and CDR2 SYGVKD. CDR3 size: 14 residues. CDR3 in amino acids: CAIRDGQSNEKLFF. CDR3 bases: TGTGCCATCAGAGACGGACAGTCTAATGAAAAACTGTTTTTT.

V usage is TRBV21-1 and J usage is TRBJ1-2. TRBV21-1 is classified as a pseudogene. The CDR3 is 15 amino acids. As DNA, the CDR3 is TGTGCCAGCAGCAAATTCCTAATTCCACGAAAGGGCTACACCTTC. This gives the protein CASSKFLIPRKGYTF.

This chain connects TRBV27 to TRBJ1-1, with a tentative D call TRBD1 (5 bases). Deletions cut 2 bases from V and 11 bases from J, with 15 bases between. CDR3 length equals 13 residues. Germline values: CDR1 MNHEY, CDR2 SMNVEV (reference sequence). The CDR3: CASSLGQGLGAFF. For the CDR3, the DNA is TGTGCCAGCAGTTTAGGCCAGGGCTTGGGGGCTTTCTTT.

The chain is built from TRBV30 and TRBJ1-1, with a tentative D call TRBD1 (5 bases). V lost 5 bases, J lost 0 bases, and 10 bases lay in between. Germline CDR1 reads GTSNPN; CDR2 reads SVGIG (reference sequence). The length of the CDR3 is 13 residues. The CDR3 spells CAWGAGLNTEAFF. The CDR3 nucleotides are TGTGCCTGGGGGGCGGGCTTGAACACTGAAGCTTTCTTT.

This chain joins TRBV9 and TRBJ2-3; D is possibly TRBD1 (5 bases). Trimming removed 7 bases at V and 1 base at J, with 16 bases between. The germline V gene has CDR1 SGDLS and CDR2 YYNGEE. The CDR3 covers 15 residues. As DNA, the CDR3 is TGTGCCAGCTCTCTGGGGCCCGTTGGCACAGATACGCAGTATTTT. Encoded protein: CASSLGPVGTDTQYF.

The CDR3: CATSGPAGTGLAGTGELFF. The CDR3 nucleotides are TGTGCCACCAGTGGGCCGGCAGGGACCGGACTAGCGGGGACCGGGGAGCTGTTTTTT. This sequence joins TRBV24-1 and TRBJ2-2; 12 positions match TRBD2. This CDR3 contains 19 residues. Germline CDR1 KGHDR, CDR2 SFDVKD. Unmatched junction bases numbered 14, after V lost 5 bases and J lost 5 bases.

The J gene is TRBJ2-7, the V gene TRBV6-5; 9 positions match TRBD1. V shed 6 bases and J 5 bases; nucleotides not matched to a gene: 5. This CDR3 region has 13 residues. Germline CDR1 MNHEY, CDR2 SVGAGI. CDR3 region: CASSNNRGHEQYF. The CDR3 nucleotides are TGTGCCAGCAGCAACAACAGGGGGCACGAGCAGTACTTC.

This chain joins TRBV3-1 (or the pseudogene TRBV3-2) and TRBJ1-1; D unresolved. The CDR3 totals 13 residues. V lost 8 bases and J lost 1, with 11 bases in between. Germline loops: CDR1 LGHDT, CDR2 YNNKEL (reference sequence). Written as DNA, the CDR3 is TGTGCCAGCGTCGGACTGACGAACACTGAAGCTTTCTTT. It is translated as CASVGLTNTEAFF.

V gene TRBV5-6 combines with J gene TRBJ2-3; 7 bases map to TRBD2. Unmatched junction bases numbered 11, after V lost 0 bases and J lost 4 bases. CDR1 is SGHDT, CDR2 YYEEEE, per germline. The CDR3 length is 17 residues. CDR3 sequence: CASSLVLGEGLADTQYF. The CDR3 bases are TGTGCCAGCAGCTTGGTTCTGGGGGAGGGCCTCGCAGATACGCAGTATTTT.